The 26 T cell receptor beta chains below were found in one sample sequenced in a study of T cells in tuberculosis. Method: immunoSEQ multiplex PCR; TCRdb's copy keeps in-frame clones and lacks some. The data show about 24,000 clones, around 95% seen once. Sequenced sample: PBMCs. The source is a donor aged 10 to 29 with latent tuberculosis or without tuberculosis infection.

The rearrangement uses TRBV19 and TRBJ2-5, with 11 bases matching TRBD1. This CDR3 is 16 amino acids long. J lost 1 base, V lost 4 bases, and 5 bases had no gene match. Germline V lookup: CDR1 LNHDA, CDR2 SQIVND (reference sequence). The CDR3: CASSTGTGGIQETQYF. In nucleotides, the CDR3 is TGTGCCAGTAGTACAGGGACAGGGGGAATCCAAGAGACCCAGTACTTC.

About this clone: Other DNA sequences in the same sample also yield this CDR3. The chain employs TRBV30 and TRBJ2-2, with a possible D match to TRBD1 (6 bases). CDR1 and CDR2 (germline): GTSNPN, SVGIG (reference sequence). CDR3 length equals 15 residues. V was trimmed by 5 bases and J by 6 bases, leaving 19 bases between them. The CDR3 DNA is TGTGCCTGGGCCTTCGGGGCAGGGGCCGCCGGGGAGCTGTTTTTT. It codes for CAWAFGAGAAGELFF.

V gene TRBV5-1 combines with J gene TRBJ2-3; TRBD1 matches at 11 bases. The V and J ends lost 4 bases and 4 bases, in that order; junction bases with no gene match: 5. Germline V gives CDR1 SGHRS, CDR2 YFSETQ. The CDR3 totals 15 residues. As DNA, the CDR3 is TGCGCCAGCAGCCTAGGACAGGGGGCCCCAGATACGCAGTATTTT. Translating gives CASSLGQGAPDTQYF.

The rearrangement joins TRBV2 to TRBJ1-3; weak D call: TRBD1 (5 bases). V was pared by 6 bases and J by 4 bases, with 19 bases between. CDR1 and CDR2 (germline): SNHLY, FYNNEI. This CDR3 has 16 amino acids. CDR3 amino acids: CASRPHTGVGGNTIYF. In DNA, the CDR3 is TGTGCCAGCAGGCCCCACACAGGCGTTGGAGGAAACACCATATATTTT.

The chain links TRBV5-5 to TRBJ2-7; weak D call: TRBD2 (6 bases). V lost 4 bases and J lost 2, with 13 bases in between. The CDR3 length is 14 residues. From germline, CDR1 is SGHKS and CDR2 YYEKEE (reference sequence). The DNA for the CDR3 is TGTGCCAGCAGCCTGTGGGACTCACCCTACGAGCAGTACGTC. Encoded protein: CASSLWDSPYEQYV.

CDR3 sequence (DNA): TGCGCCAGCAGTGAGAACGGGGGGGCAGTGGATACGCAGTATTTT. It translates to CASSENGGAVDTQYF. V is TRBV10-1 and J is TRBJ2-3; the match to TRBD2 covers 8 bases. The CDR3 sequence is 15 residues long. Trimming at V came to 2 bases and at J to 6 bases, leaving 7 bases not matched to a gene. CDR1 is WNHNN, CDR2 SYGVQD, per germline (reference sequence).

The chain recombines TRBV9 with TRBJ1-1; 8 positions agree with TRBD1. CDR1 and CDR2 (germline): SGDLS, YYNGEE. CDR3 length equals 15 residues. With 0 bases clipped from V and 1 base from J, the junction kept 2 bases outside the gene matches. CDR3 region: CASSVEGTGNTEAFF. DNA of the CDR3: TGTGCCAGCAGCGTAGAAGGGACAGGGAACACTGAAGCTTTCTTT.

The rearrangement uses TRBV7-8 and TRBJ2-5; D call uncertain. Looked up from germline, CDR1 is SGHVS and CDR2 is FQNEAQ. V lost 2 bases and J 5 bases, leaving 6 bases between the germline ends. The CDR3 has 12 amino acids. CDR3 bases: TGTGCCAGCAGCTTACGGCGGGAGACCCAGTACTTC. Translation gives CASSLRRETQYF.

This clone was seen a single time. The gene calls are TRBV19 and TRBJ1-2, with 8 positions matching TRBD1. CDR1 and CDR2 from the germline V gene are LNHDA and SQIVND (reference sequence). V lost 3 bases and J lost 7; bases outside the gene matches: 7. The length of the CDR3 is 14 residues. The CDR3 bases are TGTGCCAGTAGTATGGGCACAGGGGGTCGTGGCTACACCTTC. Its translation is CASSMGTGGRGYTF. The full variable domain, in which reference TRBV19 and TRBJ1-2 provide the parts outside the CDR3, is DGGITQSPKYLFRKEGQNVTLSCEQNLNHDAMYWYRQDPGQGLRLIYYSQIVNDFQKGDIAEGYSVSREKKESFPLTVTSAQKNPTAFYLCASSMGTGGRGYTFGSGTRLTVV.

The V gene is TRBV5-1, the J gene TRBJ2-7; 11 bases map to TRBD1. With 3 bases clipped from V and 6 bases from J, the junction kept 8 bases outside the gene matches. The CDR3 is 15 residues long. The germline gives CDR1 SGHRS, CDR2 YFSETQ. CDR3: CASSSADRGLSEQYF. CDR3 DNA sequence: TGCGCCAGCAGCTCGGCGGACAGGGGGCTTTCCGAGCAGTACTTC.

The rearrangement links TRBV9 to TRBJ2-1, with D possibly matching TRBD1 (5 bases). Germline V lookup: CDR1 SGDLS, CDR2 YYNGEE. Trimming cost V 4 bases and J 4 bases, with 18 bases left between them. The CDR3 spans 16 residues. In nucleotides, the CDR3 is TGTGCCAGCAGCTTGGATGATTGGGGCCTATACAATGAGCAGTTCTTC. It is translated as CASSLDDWGLYNEQFF.

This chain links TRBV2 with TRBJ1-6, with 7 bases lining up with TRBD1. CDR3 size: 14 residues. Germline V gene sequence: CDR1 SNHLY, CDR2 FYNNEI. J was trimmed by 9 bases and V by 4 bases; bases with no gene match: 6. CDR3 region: CASSARGEGSPLHF. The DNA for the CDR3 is TGTGCCAGCAGTGCCAGGGGGGAAGGTTCACCCCTCCACTTT.

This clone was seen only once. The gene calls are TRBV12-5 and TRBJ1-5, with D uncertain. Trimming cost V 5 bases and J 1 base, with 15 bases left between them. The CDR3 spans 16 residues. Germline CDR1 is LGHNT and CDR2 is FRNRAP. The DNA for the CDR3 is TGTGCTAGTGGTCCAGACAAGTCTCTCAGCAATCAGCCCCAGCATTTT. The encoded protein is CASGPDKSLSNQPQHF. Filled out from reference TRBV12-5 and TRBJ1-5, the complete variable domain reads DARVTQTPRHKVTEMGQEVTMRCQPILGHNTVFWYRQTMMQGLELLAYFRNRAPLDDSGMPKDRFSAEMPDATLATLKIQPSEPRDSAVYFCASGPDKSLSNQPQHFGDGTRLSIL.

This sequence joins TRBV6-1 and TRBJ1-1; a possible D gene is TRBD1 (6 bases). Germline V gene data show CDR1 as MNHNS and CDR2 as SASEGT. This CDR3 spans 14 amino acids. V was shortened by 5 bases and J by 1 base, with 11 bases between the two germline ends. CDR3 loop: CASSLQGRNTEAFF. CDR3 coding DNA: TGTGCCAGCAGTCTACAGGGTAGGAACACTGAAGCTTTCTTT.

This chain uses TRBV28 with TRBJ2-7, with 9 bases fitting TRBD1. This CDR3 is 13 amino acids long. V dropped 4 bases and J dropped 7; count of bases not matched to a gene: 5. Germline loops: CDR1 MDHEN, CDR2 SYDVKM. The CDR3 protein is CASSSRTGVEQYV. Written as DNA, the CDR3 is TGTGCCAGCAGTTCCCGGACAGGGGTGGAGCAGTACGTC.

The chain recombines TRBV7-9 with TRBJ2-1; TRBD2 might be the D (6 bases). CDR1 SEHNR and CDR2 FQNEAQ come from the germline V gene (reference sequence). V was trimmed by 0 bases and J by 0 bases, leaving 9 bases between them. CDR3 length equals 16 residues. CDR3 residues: CASSLAGTGSYNEQFF. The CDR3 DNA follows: TGTGCCAGCAGCTTAGCCGGGACTGGCTCCTACAATGAGCAGTTCTTC.

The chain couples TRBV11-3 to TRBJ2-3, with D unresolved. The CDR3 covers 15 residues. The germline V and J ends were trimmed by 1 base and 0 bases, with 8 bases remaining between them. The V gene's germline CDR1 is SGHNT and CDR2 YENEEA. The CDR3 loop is CASSLAHSSTDTQYF. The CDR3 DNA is TGTGCCAGCAGCTTAGCCCACTCTAGCACAGATACGCAGTATTTT.

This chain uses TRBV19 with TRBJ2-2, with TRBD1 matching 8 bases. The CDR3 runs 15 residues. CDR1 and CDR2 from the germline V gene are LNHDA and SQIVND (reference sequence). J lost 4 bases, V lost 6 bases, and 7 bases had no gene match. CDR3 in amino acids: CASRDRVFGTGELFF. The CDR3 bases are TGTGCCAGTAGGGACAGGGTTTTCGGCACCGGGGAGCTGTTTTTT.

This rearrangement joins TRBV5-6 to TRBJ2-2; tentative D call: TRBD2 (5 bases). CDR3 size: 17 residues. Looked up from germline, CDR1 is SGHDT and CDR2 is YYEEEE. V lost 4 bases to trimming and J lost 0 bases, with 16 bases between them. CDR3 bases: TGTGCCAGCAGCGTAGTCCCGGGGAAACCGAACACCGGGGAGCTGTTTTTT. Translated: CASSVVPGKPNTGELFF.

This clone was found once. CDR3 coding DNA: TGTGCCAGCAGTGAATCCGGGAACACTGAAGCTTTCTTT. Translation gives CASSESGNTEAFF. The chain recombines TRBV25-1 with TRBJ1-1; no firm D call. The germline CDR1 and CDR2 sequences are MGHDK and SYGVNS. The CDR3 runs 13 residues. Trimming cost V 1 base and J 1 base, with 4 bases left between them. Filled out from reference TRBV25-1 and TRBJ1-1, the complete variable domain reads EADIYQTPRYLVIGTGKKITLECSQTMGHDKMYWYQQDPGMELHLIHYSYGVNSTEKGDLSSESTVSRIRTEHFPLTLESARPSHTSQYLCASSESGNTEAFFGQGTRLTVV.

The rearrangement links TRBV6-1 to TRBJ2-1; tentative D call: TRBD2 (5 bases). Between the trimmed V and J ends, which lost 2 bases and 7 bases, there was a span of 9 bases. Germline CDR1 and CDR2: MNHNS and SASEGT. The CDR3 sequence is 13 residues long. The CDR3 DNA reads TGTGCCAGCAGTGAACAGAGGGCAAATGAGCAGTTCTTC. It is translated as CASSEQRANEQFF.

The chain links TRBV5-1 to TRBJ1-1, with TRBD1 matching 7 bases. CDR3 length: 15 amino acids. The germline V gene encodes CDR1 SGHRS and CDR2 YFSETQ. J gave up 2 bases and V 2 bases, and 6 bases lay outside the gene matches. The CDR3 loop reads CASSFLPGGNTEAFF. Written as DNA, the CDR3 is TGCGCCAGCAGCTTTCTTCCAGGGGGAAACACTGAAGCTTTCTTT.

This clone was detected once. CDR3 nucleotide sequence: TGTGCCTGGAGTGTACTCAGGAGGGTGACGGGAGGAGAGACCCAGTACTTC. The encoded protein is CAWSVLRRVTGGETQYF. This chain uses TRBV30 with TRBJ2-5; 7 nucleotides align to TRBD2. V gave up 0 bases and J gave up 4 bases; unmatched junction bases: 14. The V gene's germline CDR1 is GTSNPN and CDR2 SVGIG (reference sequence). The CDR3 has 17 residues.

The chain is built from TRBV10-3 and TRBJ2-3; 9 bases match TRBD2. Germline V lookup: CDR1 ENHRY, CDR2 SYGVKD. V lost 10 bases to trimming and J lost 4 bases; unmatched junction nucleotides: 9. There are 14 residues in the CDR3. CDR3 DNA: TGTGCCAACCAGGATAGCGGGGGCTCAGATACGCAGTATTTT. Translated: CANQDSGGSDTQYF.

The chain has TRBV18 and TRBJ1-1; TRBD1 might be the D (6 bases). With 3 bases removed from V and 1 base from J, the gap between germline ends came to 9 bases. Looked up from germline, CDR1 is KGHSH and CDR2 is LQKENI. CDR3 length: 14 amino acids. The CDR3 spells CASSPKQGNTEAFF. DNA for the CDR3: TGTGCCAGCTCACCGAAACAGGGGAACACTGAAGCTTTCTTT.

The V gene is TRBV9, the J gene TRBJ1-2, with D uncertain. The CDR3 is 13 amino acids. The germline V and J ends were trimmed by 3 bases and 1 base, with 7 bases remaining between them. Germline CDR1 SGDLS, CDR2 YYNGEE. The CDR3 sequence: CASSAGGNYGYTF. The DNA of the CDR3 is TGTGCCAGCAGCGCGGGTGGTAACTATGGCTACACCTTC.